The TCR beta chain described here comes from a study of early T cells in non-severe SARS-CoV-2 infection. Overall study results and limits: A preference for anti-spike CD8 responses marked VDJdb matching, which missed private and CD4 specificities.

Attachment of unique molecular identifiers was made to individual cDNA molecules. TCRdb used MiXCR to reprocess the 5' RACE reads, holding one entry per CDR3 protein. This sample has tens of thousands of distinct CDR3 sequences; 4.9% occur once, and the top ten carry just under 5%. The V gene's germline CDR1 is SEHNR and CDR2 FQNEAQ (reference sequence). Trimming removed 5 bases from V and 5 bases from J, with 18 bases in between. The CDR3 has 15 amino acids. A few counts support this clonotype. The antigen is not known. This TCR came from an adult who was a healthcare worker with PCR-confirmed SARS-CoV-2 infection or an uninfected control (not recorded which). The V and J genes are TRBV7-9 and TRBJ2-5, with D possibly being TRBD1 or TRBD2 (5 bases each). Material for sequencing was whole blood. DNA for the CDR3: TGTGCCAGCAGCCCCGGGACCGACTCAGGGGAGACCCAGTACTTC. It translates to CASSPGTDSGETQYF.